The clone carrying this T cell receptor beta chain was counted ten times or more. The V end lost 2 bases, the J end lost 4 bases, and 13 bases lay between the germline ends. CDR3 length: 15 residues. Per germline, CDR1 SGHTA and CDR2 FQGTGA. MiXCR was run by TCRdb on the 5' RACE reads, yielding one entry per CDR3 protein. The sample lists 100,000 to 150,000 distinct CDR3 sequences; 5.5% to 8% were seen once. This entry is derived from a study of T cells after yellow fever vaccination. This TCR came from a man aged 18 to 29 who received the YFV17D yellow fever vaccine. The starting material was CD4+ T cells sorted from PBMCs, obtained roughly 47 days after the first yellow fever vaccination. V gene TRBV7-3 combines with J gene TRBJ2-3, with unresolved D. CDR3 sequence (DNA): TGTGCCAGCAGCTTATTAGGGATGCCCTCAGATACGCAGTATTTT. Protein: CASSLLGMPSDTQYF.